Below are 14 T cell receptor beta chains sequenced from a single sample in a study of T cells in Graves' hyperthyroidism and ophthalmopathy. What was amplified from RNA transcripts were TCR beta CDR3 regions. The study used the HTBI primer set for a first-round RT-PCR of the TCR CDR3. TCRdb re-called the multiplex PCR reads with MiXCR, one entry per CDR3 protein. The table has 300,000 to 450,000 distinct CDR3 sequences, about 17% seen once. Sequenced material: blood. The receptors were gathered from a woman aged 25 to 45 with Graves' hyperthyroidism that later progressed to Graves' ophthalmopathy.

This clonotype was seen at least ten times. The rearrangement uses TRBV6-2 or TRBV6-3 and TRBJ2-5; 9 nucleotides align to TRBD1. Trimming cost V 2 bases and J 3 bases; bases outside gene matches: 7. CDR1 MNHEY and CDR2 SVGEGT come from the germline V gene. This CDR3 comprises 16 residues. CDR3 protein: CASSYGGGTGKETQYF. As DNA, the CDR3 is TGTGCCAGCAGTTACGGAGGGGGGACAGGGAAAGAGACCCAGTACTTC.

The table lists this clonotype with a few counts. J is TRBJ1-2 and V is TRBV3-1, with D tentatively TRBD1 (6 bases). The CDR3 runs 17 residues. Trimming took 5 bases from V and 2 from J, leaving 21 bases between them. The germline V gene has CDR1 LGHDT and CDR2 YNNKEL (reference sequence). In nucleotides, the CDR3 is TGTGCCAGCAGCGATCCCTCGGGAGGACAGTGGAACTATGGCTACACCTTC. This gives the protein CASSDPSGGQWNYGYTF.

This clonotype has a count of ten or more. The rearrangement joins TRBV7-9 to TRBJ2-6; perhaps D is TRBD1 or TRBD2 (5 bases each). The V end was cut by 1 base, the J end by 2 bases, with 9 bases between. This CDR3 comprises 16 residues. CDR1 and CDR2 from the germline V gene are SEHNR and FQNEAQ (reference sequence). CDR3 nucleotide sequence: TGTGCCAGCAGCTTAGGGTCGGGACCTGGGGCCAACGTCCTGACTTTC. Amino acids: CASSLGSGPGANVLTF. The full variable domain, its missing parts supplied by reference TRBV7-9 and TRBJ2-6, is DTGVSQNPRHKITKRGQNVTFRCDPISEHNRLYWYRQTLGQGPEFLTYFQNEAQLEKSRLLSDRFSAERPKGSFSTLEIQRTEQGDSAMYLCASSLGSGPGANVLTFGAGSRLTVL.

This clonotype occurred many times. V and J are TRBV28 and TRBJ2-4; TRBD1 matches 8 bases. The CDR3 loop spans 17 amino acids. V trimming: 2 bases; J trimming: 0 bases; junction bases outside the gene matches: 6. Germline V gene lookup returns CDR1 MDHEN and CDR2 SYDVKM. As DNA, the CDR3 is TGTGCCAGCAGTTTAATGCGGGACAGGCTAGCCAAAAACATTCAGTACTTC. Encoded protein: CASSLMRDRLAKNIQYF.

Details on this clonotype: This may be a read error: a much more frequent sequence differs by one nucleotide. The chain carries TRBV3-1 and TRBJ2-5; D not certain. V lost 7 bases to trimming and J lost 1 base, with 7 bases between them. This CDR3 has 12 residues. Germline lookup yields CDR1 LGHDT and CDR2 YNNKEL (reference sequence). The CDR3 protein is CASNPAQETQYF. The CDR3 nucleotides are TGTGCCAGCAACCCGGCCCAAGAGACCCAGTACTTC.

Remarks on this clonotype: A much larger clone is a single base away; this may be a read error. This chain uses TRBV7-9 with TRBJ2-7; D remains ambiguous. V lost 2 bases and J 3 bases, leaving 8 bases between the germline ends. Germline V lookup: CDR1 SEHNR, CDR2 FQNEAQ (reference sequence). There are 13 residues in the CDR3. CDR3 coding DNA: TGTGCCAGCAGCTTAAGGGCAGGCTACGAGCAGTACTTC. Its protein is CASSLRAGYEQYF.

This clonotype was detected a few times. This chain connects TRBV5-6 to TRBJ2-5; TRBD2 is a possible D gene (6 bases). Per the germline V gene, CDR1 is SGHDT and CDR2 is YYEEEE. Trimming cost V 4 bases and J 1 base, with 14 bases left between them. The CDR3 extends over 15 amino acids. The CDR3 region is CASSRRLVFQETQYF. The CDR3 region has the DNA TGTGCCAGCAGCCGAAGACTAGTTTTCCAAGAGACCCAGTACTTC.

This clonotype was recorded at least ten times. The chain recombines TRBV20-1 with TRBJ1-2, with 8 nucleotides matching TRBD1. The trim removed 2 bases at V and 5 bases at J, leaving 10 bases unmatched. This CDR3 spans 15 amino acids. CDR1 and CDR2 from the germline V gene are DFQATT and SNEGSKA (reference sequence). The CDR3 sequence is CSARRRLGQGYGYTF. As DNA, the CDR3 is TGCAGTGCTAGACGTCGACTCGGACAGGGTTATGGCTACACCTTC.

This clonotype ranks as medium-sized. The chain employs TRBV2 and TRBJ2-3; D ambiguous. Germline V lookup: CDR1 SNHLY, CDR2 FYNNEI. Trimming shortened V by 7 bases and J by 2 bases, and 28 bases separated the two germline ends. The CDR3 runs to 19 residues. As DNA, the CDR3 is TGTGCCAGCATTGTGGTGGGCGCTTGGCTCTCCGGGCCCACAGATACGCAGTATTTT. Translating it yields CASIVVGAWLSGPTDTQYF.

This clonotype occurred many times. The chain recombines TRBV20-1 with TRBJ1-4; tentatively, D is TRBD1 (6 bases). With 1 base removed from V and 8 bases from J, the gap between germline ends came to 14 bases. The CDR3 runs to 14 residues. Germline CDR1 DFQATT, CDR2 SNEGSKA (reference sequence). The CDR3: CSARVDSSHEKLFF. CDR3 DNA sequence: TGCAGTGCTAGAGTGGACAGCTCACACGAAAAACTGTTTTTT.

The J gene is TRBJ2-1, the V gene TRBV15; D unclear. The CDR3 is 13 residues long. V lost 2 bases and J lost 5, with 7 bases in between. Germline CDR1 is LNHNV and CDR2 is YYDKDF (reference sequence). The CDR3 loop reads CATSRLQNNEQFF. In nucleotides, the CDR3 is TGTGCCACCAGCAGATTACAAAACAATGAGCAGTTCTTC.

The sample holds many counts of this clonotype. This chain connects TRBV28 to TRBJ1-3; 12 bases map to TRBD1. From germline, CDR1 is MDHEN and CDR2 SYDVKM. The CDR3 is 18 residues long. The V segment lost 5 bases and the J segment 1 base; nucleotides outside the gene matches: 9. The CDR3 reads CASSRDRGLTTSGNTIYF. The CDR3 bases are TGTGCCAGCAGTCGGGACAGGGGGCTCACCACTTCTGGAAACACCATATATTTT.

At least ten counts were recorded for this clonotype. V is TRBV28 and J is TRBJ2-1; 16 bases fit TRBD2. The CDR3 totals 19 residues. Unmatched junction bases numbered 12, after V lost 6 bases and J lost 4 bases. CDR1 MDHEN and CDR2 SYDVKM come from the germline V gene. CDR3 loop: CASSSVPGLAGGIYNEQFF. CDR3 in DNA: TGTGCCAGCAGCTCTGTCCCGGGACTAGCGGGGGGGATATACAATGAGCAGTTCTTC.

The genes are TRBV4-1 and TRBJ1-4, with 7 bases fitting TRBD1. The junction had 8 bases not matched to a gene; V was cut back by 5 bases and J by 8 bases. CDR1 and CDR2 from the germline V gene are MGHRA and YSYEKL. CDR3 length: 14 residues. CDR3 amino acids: CASSYIVQGEKLFF. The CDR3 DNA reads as TGCGCCAGCAGCTATATCGTACAGGGGGAAAAACTGTTTTTT.